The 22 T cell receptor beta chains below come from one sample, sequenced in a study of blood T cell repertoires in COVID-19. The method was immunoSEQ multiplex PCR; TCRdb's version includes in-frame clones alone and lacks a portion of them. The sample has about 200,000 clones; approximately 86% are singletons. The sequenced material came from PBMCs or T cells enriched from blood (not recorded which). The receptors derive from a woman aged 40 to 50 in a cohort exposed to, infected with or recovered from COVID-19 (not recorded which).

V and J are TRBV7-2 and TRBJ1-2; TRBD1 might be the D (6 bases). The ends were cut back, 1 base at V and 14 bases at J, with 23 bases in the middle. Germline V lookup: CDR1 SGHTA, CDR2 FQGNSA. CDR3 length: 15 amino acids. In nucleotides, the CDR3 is TGTGCCAGCAGCTTAGGGTCCTCGGCGGGGGCTATGTGGACCTTC. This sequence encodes CASSLGSSAGAMWTF.

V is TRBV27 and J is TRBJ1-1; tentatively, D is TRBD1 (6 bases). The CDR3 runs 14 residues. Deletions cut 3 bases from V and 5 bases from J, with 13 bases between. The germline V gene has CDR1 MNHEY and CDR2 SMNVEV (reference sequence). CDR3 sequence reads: CASSLAGVGTEAFF. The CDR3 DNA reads TGTGCCAGCAGTTTGGCAGGGGTGGGTACTGAAGCTTTCTTT.

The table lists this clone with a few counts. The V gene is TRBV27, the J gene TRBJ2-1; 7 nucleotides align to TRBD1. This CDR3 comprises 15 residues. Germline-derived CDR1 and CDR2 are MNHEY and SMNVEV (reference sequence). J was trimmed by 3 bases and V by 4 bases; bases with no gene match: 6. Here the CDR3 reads CASSWGTAHYNEQFF. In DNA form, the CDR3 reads TGTGCCAGCAGTTGGGGGACAGCCCACTACAATGAGCAGTTCTTC.

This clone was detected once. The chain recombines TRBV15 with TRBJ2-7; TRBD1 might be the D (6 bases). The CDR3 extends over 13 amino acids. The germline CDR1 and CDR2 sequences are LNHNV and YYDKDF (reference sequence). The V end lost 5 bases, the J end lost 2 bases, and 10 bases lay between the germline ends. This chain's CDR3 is CATSGTTTYEQYF. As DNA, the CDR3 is TGTGCCACCAGCGGGACAACTACCTACGAGCAGTACTTC.

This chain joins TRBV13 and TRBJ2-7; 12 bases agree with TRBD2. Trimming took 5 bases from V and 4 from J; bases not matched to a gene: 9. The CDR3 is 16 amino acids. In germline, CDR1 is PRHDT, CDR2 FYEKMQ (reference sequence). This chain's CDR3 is CASSPPGLAGGYEQYF. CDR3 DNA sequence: TGTGCCAGCAGCCCCCCTGGTCTAGCGGGGGGGTACGAGCAGTACTTC. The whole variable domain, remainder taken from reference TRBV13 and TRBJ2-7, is AAGVIQSPRHLIKEKRETATLKCYPIPRHDTVYWYQQGPGQDPQFLISFYEKMQSDKGSIPDRFSAQQFSDYHSELNMSSLELGDSALYFCASSPPGLAGGYEQYFGPGTRLTVT.

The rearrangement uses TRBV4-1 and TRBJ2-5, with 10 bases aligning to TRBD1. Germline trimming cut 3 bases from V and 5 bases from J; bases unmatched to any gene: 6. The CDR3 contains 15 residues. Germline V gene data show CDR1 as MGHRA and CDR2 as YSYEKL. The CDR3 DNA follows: TGCGCCAGCAGCCAGGCAGACAGGGGGCCGGAGACCCAGTACTTC. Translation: CASSQADRGPETQYF.

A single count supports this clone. The CDR3 DNA is TGTGCCAGCAGCTTGGGGTGGCGGGAGGGCCGTTTAGAGACCCAGTACTTC. It specifies CASSLGWREGRLETQYF. The chain joins TRBV11-3 to TRBJ2-5; TRBD2 matches 9 bases. There are 17 residues in the CDR3. The V segment lost 3 bases and the J segment 4 bases; nucleotides outside the gene matches: 12. The germline gives CDR1 SGHNT, CDR2 YENEEA.

CDR3 nucleotides: TGCGCCAGCAGCTTGTACGAGCCCCACAATGAGCAGTTCTTC. It codes for CASSLYEPHNEQFF. The J gene is TRBJ2-1, the V gene TRBV5-1; D unclear. The CDR3 is 14 amino acids. Trimming shortened V by 1 base and J by 5 bases, and 10 bases separated the two germline ends. Germline CDR1 is SGHRS and CDR2 is YFSETQ.

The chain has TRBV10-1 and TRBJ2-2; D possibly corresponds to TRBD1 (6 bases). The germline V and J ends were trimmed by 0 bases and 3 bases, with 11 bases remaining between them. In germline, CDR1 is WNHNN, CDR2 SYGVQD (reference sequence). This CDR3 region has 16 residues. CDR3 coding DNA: TGCGCCAGCAGTGAGTCGGTTGGGACATACACCGGGGAGCTGTTTTTT. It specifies CASSESVGTYTGELFF.

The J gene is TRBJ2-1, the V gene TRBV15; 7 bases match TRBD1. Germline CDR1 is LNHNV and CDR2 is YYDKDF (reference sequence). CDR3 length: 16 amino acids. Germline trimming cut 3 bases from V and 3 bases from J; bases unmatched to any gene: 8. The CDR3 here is CATSSEDRVNYNEQFF. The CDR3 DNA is TGTGCCACCAGCAGCGAAGACAGGGTGAACTACAATGAGCAGTTCTTC.

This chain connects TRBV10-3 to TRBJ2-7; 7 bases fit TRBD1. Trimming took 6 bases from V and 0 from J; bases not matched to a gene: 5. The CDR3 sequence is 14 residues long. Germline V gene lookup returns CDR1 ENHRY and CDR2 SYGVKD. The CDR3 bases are TGTGCCATCAGCTCAGACAGGGACTCCTACGAGCAGTACTTC. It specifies CAISSDRDSYEQYF.

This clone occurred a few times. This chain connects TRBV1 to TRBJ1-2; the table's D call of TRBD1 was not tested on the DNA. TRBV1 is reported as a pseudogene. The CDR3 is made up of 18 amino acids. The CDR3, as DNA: TGCACCAGCAGCCAAGATTCGGGACAGGGGGCTTTATGGTCTGGCTACACCTTC. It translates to CTSSQDSGQGALWSGYTF.

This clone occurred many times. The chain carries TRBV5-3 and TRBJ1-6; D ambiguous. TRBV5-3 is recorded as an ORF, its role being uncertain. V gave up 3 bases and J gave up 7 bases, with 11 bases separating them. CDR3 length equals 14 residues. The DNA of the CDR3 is TGTGCCAGAAGCTCGTGGGCCGTCAATTCACCCCTCCACTTT. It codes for CARSSWAVNSPLHF.

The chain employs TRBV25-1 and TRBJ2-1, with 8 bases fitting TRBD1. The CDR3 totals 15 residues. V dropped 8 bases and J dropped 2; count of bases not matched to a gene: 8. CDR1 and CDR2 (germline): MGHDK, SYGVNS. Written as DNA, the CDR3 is TGTGCCAGCCGTTACAGGACAGGGACCTACAATGAGCAGTTCTTC. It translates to CASRYRTGTYNEQFF.

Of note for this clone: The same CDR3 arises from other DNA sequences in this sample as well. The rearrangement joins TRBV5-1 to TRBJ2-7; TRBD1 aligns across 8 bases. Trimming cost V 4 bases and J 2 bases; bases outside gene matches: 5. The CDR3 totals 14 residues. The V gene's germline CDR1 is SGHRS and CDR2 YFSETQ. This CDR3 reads CASSPRTGPYEQYF. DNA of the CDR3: TGCGCCAGCAGCCCACGGACAGGGCCCTACGAGCAGTACTTC.

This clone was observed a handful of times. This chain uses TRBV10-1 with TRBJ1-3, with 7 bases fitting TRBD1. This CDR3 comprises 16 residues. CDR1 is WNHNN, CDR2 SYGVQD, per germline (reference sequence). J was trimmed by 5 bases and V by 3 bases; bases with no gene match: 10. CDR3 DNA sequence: TGCGCCAGCAGTGAATACCGGCCGGGACAGAGAAACACCATATATTTT. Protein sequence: CASSEYRPGQRNTIYF.

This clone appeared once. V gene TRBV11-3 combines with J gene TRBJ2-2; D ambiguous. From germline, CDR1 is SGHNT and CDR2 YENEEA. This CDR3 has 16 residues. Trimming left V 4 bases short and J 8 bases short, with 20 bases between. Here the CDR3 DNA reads TGTGCCAGCAGCTCGCGTTCTGCCATTATTATAGGGGAGCTGTTTTTT. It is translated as CASSSRSAIIIGELFF.

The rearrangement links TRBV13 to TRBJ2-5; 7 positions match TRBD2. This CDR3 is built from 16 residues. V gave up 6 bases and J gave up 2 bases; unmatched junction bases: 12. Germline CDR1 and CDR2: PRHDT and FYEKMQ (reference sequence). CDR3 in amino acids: CASSLRAGWAQETQYF. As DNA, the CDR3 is TGTGCCAGCAGTTTACGAGCGGGGTGGGCTCAAGAGACCCAGTACTTC.

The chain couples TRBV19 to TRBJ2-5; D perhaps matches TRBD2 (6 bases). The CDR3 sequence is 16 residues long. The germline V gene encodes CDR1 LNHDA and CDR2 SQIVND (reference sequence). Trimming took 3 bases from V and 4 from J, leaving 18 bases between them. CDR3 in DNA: TGTGCCAGTAGTATTGTCGATTCGGGAGCCCGAGAGACCCAGTACTTC. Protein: CASSIVDSGARETQYF.

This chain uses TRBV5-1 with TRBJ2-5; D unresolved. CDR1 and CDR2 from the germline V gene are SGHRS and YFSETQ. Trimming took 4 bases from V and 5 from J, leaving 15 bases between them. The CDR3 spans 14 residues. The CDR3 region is CASSVPQSGETQYF. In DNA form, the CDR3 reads TGCGCCAGCAGCGTCCCGCAGTCCGGGGAGACCCAGTACTTC.

CDR3 in DNA: TGTGCCAGCAGCCTCAACCTACCGTCGAGCTCCTACAATGAGCAGTTCTTC. Its protein is CASSLNLPSSSYNEQFF. The chain uses TRBV3-1 (or the pseudogene TRBV3-2) and TRBJ2-1; D is ambiguous. V was pared by 4 bases and J by 0 bases, with 16 bases between. The CDR3 has 17 residues. Germline CDR1 LGHDT, CDR2 YNNKEL (reference sequence).

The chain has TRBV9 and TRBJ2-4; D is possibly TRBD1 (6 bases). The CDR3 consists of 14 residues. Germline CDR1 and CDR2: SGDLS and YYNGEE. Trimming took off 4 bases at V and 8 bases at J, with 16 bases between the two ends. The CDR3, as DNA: TGTGCCAGCAGCCCCAACAGGGTGGAGGACATTCAGTACTTC. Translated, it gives CASSPNRVEDIQYF.